A single sample is the source of the 18 T cell receptor beta chains below, sequenced in a study of blood T cell repertoires in COVID-19. Data came from immunoSEQ multiplex PCR; TCRdb stores just in-frame clones and leaves some out. The sample has 250,000 to 300,000 clones, roughly 88% seen once. The sequencing sample was made of peripheral blood. The source of these receptors is a woman between 70 and 85 years old with acute or convalescent COVID-19.

This sequence joins TRBV3-1 (or the pseudogene TRBV3-2) and TRBJ2-1, with 9 bases matching TRBD2. The CDR3 spans 15 residues. Losses at the gene ends were 1 base for V and 8 bases for J; bases not matched to a gene: 6. Per germline, CDR1 LGHDT and CDR2 YNNKEL (reference sequence). DNA of the CDR3: TGTGCCAGCAGCCAAGGGCTAGCGGGGAAGTATGAGCAGTTCTTC. Translated, it gives CASSQGLAGKYEQFF.

The chain couples TRBV5-1 to TRBJ2-7; possible D gene TRBD1, 6 bases. Germline loops: CDR1 SGHRS, CDR2 YFSETQ. V lost 4 bases and J lost 2, with 13 bases in between. The CDR3 has 14 amino acids. This CDR3 reads CASSAGQLPYEQYF. The CDR3 DNA reads TGCGCCAGCAGCGCAGGACAGCTACCCTACGAGCAGTACTTC.

The chain joins TRBV12-3 or TRBV12-4 to TRBJ1-2; D is unclear. The CDR3 spans 13 residues. The V and J ends lost 2 bases and 2 bases respectively, with 6 bases between them. This chain's CDR3 is CASSLPGNYGYTF. CDR3 in DNA: TGTGCCAGCAGTTTACCAGGAAACTATGGCTACACCTTC.

A single count supports this clone. The rearrangement links TRBV25-1 to TRBJ1-1; 7 positions match TRBD1. The CDR3 contains 12 residues. Germline CDR1 and CDR2: MGHDK and SYGVNS. The junction had 5 bases not matched to a gene; V was cut back by 6 bases and J by 7 bases. The CDR3 sequence is CASRGQAHEAFF. The CDR3 DNA reads TGTGCCAGCAGAGGACAGGCACATGAAGCTTTCTTT.

The chain has TRBV12-3 or TRBV12-4 and TRBJ1-6; D unclear. Trimming took 3 bases from V and 8 from J, leaving 8 bases between them. The CDR3 consists of 13 residues. DNA for the CDR3: TGTGCCAGCAGTTTTCACGGAGATTCACCCCTCCACTTT. Its protein is CASSFHGDSPLHF.

This chain links TRBV4-1 with TRBJ2-1; D perhaps matches TRBD1 (6 bases). Trimming left V 1 base short and J 5 bases short, with 9 bases between. This CDR3 has 14 residues. Germline V gene data show CDR1 as MGHRA and CDR2 as YSYEKL. The CDR3 spells CASSQVYRDNEQFF. The CDR3 bases are TGCGCCAGCAGCCAAGTATACAGGGACAATGAGCAGTTCTTC.

This clone appeared once. The V call is TRBV2, the J call TRBJ1-2; 7 bases are a match to TRBD1. The V gene end was trimmed by 6 bases and the J gene end by 5 bases; junction bases not matched to a gene: 9. The germline gives CDR1 SNHLY, CDR2 FYNNEI. The CDR3 is made up of 14 amino acids. As DNA, the CDR3 is TGTGCCAGCAGCGCGGACAGGCCAGCATATGGCTACACCTTC. Its translation: CASSADRPAYGYTF.

This clone was observed a handful of times. V is TRBV6-2 or TRBV6-3 and J is TRBJ1-1; maybe TRBD1 (5 bases). The CDR3 is 16 residues long. Germline CDR1 and CDR2: MNHEY and SVGEGT. The ends were cut back, 0 bases at V and 1 base at J, with 12 bases in the middle. In DNA, the CDR3 is TGTGCCAGCAGTTACTCGAACCGGGACTCGAACACTGAAGCTTTCTTT. Protein: CASSYSNRDSNTEAFF.

This sequence joins TRBV7-9 and TRBJ2-7; D remains unclear. V dropped 7 bases and J dropped 6 bases, with 22 bases sitting between them. The CDR3 is made up of 15 amino acids. In germline, CDR1 is SEHNR, CDR2 FQNEAQ (reference sequence). The CDR3: CASTLSMAGYGEQYF. DNA of the CDR3: TGTGCCAGCACCCTCTCGATGGCAGGATACGGCGAGCAGTACTTC.

The V call is TRBV30, the J call TRBJ2-7, with a weak D call TRBD1 (5 bases). Germline V lookup: CDR1 GTSNPN, CDR2 SVGIG (reference sequence). Trimming removed 5 bases from V and 5 bases from J, with 13 bases in between. This CDR3 region has 12 residues. The CDR3 here is CAWGPTGNEQYF. In DNA, the CDR3 is TGTGCCTGGGGCCCCACAGGAAACGAGCAGTACTTC.

The chain joins TRBV5-6 to TRBJ1-5; 7 positions match TRBD1. The trim removed 2 bases at V and 1 base at J, leaving 3 bases unmatched. The CDR3 has 15 amino acids. Germline assignment: CDR1 SGHDT and CDR2 YYEEEE. The chain's CDR3 is CASSLGQVSNQPQHF. In DNA form, the CDR3 reads TGTGCCAGCAGCTTAGGACAGGTGAGCAATCAGCCCCAGCATTTT.

This rearrangement joins TRBV5-8 to TRBJ2-1, with 9 bases lining up with TRBD2. Germline CDR1 reads SGHTS; CDR2 reads YDEGEE. This CDR3 has 16 amino acids. Losses at the gene ends were 0 bases for V and 4 bases for J; bases not matched to a gene: 5. CDR3 in DNA: TGTGCCAGCAGCTTGGCGGGGCTAGCGGGGTACAATGAGCAGTTCTTC. Amino acid sequence: CASSLAGLAGYNEQFF.

V usage is TRBV29-1 and J usage is TRBJ1-4; a possible D gene is TRBD1 (6 bases). This CDR3 comprises 15 residues. V lost 4 bases, J lost 7 bases, and 19 bases lay in between. Germline loops: CDR1 SQVTM, CDR2 ANQGSEA. CDR3 sequence: CSVAGGAGDGEKLFF. Here the CDR3 DNA reads TGCAGCGTTGCCGGTGGGGCAGGGGATGGTGAAAAACTGTTTTTT. Drawing the rest from reference TRBV29-1 and TRBJ1-4, the complete variable domain is SAVISQKPSRDICQRGTSLTIQCQVDSQVTMMFWYRQQPGQSLTLIATANQGSEATYESGFVIDKFPISRPNLTFSTLTVSNMSPEDSSIYLCSVAGGAGDGEKLFFGSGTQLSVL.

The J gene is TRBJ2-2, the V gene TRBV18; TRBD1 matches at 7 bases. V trimming: 4 bases; J trimming: 7 bases; junction bases outside the gene matches: 6. Germline V gene sequence: CDR1 KGHSH, CDR2 LQKENI. This CDR3 comprises 14 residues. In DNA form, the CDR3 reads TGTGCCAGCTCACGACAGGGATCGAGCGGGGAGCTGTTTTTT. This codes for CASSRQGSSGELFF.

The chain uses TRBV6-5 and TRBJ1-4; the D is unclear. Germline CDR1 and CDR2: MNHEY and SVGAGI. The CDR3 is made up of 14 amino acids. V shed 10 bases and J shed 3 bases, with 15 bases lying between them. The CDR3 DNA reads TGTGCCACCGCTAGCTACGGGGCTAATGAAAAACTGTTTTTT. As protein: CATASYGANEKLFF.

The CDR3 DNA follows: TGTGCCAGCAGCTTAGACTACAGGGAGACCCAGTACTTC. Its translation is CASSLDYRETQYF. The rearrangement joins TRBV11-3 to TRBJ2-5, with a weak D call TRBD1 (5 bases). CDR3 size: 13 residues. CDR1 and CDR2 from the germline V gene are SGHNT and YENEEA. V was trimmed by 0 bases and J by 5 bases, leaving 7 bases between them.

The rearrangement joins TRBV7-9 to TRBJ1-2; the match to TRBD1 covers 7 bases. The J segment lost 5 bases and the V segment lost 7 bases, leaving 10 bases of the junction unmatched. The CDR3 runs to 14 residues. Germline V gives CDR1 SEHNR, CDR2 FQNEAQ (reference sequence). The CDR3 sequence is CASNTRTGLYGYTF. The CDR3 DNA is TGTGCCAGCAACACCCGGACAGGTCTTTATGGCTACACCTTC.

This clone appeared once. The rearrangement links TRBV11-2 to TRBJ1-1; TRBD1 might be the D (6 bases). V shed 4 bases and J shed 1 base, with 13 bases lying between them. Germline V gene lookup returns CDR1 SGHAT and CDR2 FQNNGV. The CDR3 has 15 residues. The DNA for the CDR3 is TGTGCCAGCAGCTCCCGCGACAGGCCGAACACTGAAGCTTTCTTT. Its protein product is CASSSRDRPNTEAFF. Combining the CDR3 with reference TRBV11-2 and TRBJ1-1 gives the whole variable domain EAGVAQSPRYKIIEKRQSVAFWCNPISGHATLYWYQQILGQGPKLLIQFQNNGVVDDSQLPKDRFSAERLKGVDSTLKIQPAKLEDSAVYLCASSSRDRPNTEAFFGQGTRLTVV.